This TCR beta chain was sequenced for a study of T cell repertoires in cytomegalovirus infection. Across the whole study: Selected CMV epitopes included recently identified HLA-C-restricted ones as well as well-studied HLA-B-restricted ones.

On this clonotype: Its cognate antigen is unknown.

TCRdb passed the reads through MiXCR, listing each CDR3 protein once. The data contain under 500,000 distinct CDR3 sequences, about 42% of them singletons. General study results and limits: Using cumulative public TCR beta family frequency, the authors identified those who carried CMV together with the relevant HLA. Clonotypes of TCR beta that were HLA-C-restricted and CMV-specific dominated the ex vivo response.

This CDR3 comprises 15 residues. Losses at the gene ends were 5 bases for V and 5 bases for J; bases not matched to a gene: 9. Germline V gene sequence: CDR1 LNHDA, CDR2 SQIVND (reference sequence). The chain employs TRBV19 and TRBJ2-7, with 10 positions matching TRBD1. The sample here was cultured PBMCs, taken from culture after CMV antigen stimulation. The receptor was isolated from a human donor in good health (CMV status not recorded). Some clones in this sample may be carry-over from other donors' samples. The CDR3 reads CASSGRDRGFHEQYF. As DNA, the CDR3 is TGTGCCAGTAGTGGCCGGGACAGGGGATTCCACGAGCAGTACTTC.